This T cell receptor (beta chain) was documented in a study of blood T cell repertoires in COVID-19. Losses at the gene ends were 6 bases for V and 0 bases for J; bases not matched to a gene: 10. CDR3 length: 16 amino acids. Germline-derived CDR1 and CDR2 are MNHEY and SMNVEV (reference sequence). Produced via immunoSEQ multiplex PCR; TCRdb's table is partial and in-frame only. The table lists 250,000 to 300,000 clones, about 86% of them singletons. The chain joins TRBV27 to TRBJ1-1; 7 bases are a match to TRBD1. The sequencing input was peripheral blood. The origin of this receptor is an elderly man with acute or convalescent COVID-19. Here the CDR3 DNA reads TGTGCCAGCAGCCTAGACAGGGTCGGTTTGAACACTGAAGCTTTCTTT. It translates to CASSLDRVGLNTEAFF.